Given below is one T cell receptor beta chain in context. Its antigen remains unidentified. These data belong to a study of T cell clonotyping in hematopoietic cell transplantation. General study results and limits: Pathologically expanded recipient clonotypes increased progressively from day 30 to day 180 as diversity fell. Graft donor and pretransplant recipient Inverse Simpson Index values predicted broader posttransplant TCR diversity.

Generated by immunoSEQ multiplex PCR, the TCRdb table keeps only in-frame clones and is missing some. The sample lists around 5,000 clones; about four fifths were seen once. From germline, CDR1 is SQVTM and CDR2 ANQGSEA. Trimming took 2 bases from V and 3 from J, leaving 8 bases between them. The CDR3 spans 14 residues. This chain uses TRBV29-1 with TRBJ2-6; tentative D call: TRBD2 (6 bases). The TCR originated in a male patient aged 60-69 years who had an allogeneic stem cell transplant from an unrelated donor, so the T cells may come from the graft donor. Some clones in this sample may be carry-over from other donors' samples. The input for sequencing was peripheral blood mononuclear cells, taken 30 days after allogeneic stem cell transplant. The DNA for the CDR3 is TGCAGCGTTGAATCGGGGGTTGGGGCCAACGTCCTGACTTTC. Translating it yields CSVESGVGANVLTF.